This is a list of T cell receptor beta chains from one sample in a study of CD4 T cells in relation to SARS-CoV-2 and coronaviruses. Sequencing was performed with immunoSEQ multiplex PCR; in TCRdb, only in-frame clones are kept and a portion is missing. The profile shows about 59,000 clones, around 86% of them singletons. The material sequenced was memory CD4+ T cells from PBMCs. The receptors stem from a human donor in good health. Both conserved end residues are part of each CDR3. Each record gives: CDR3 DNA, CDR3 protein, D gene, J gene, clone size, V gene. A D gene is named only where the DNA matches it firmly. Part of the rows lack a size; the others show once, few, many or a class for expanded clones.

TGTGCCAGCAGCCCCAGCCCCCCCCCTTGGCAGTATTTT,CASSPSPPPWQYF,-,TRBJ2-3,-,TRBV7-2
TGTGCCACCCGGCACCGATTCACTCAAGGAGAGACCCAGTACTTC,CATRHRFTQGETQYF,-,TRBJ2-5,-,TRBV19
TGTGCCAGTAGTATAGCCGGTGGTGGGGTCATGGTCGCTGAAGCTTTCTTT,CASSIAGGGVMVAEAFF,-,TRBJ1-1,once,TRBV19
TGTGCCAGTAGTAAGTCCGTGAGCTCCTACAATGAGCAGTTCTTC,CASSKSVSSYNEQFF,-,TRBJ2-1,-,TRBV19
TGTGCCAGCAGTTACTCAGGACAGGCAGCCAAAAACATTCAGTACTTC,CASSYSGQAAKNIQYF,TRBD1,TRBJ2-4,-,TRBV6-5
TGCGCCAGCAGTCAAGTAGACCTTCGGGCCCAGTACTTC,CASSQVDLRAQYF,-,TRBJ2-5,-,TRBV23-1
TGTGCCAGCAGCCCCCTGCGAGCCTTGACCGGGGAGCTGTTTTTT,CASSPLRALTGELFF,-,TRBJ2-2,-,TRBV28
TGCGCCAGCAGCTTGGTGGCGGCAAGTCAGGAGACCCAGTACTTC,CASSLVAASQETQYF,-,TRBJ2-5,-,TRBV5-1
TGTGCCAGCTCTCTGGACAGGCACAATTCACCCCTCCACTTT,CASSLDRHNSPLHF,TRBD1,TRBJ1-6,-,TRBV18
TGTGCCAGCCTATCCAGTGGCGGGGACGGCTACACCTTC,CASLSSGGDGYTF,-,TRBJ1-2,-,TRBV6-6
TGTGCCAGCAGCCGCGCCGACAGAGCCTACGAGCAGTACTTC,CASSRADRAYEQYF,-,TRBJ2-7,-,TRBV11-2
TGTGCCAGCAGCCCAAGAAGTAGCGGGAGGGCCAAGGATACGCAGTATTTT,CASSPRSSGRAKDTQYF,TRBD2,TRBJ2-3,-,TRBV3-1/TRBV3-2
TGTGCCAGCAGTTTCGGAGTTGCTACGCAGTATTTT,CASSFGVATQYF,-,TRBJ2-3,-,TRBV12-3/TRBV12-4
TGCGCCAGCAGCTTCCAGGGGCGACAAGAGACCCAGTACTTC,CASSFQGRQETQYF,-,TRBJ2-5,-,TRBV5-1
TGCGCCAGCAGCCTCACAACGGGATCATCCTACGAGCAGTACTTC,CASSLTTGSSYEQYF,-,TRBJ2-7,-,TRBV5-1
TGTGCCAGCAGCTTGGCGGGACTAACTGTCGCGGATACGCAGTATTTT,CASSLAGLTVADTQYF,TRBD2,TRBJ2-3,-,TRBV5-4
TGTGCCAGTCGCAGTCACGTGGGAGAGACCCAGTACTTC,CASRSHVGETQYF,-,TRBJ2-5,-,TRBV19